This T cell receptor (beta chain) comes out of a study of blood T cell repertoires in COVID-19 (dated by TCRdb to the early 2020s). Describing the broader study: Samples covering the acute and convalescent phases of COVID-19 were provided by collaborators in the United States, Italy and Spain. The prospective study material was composed of cDNA or gDNA derived from T cells, B-cell-depleted T cells, or PBMCs. Subjects who had been exposed to COVID-19, were actively infected with it, or had recovered from it provided the deeply sampled blood TCRbeta repertoires that made up the dataset. The repertoires were released in a freely available public database intended as a resource for research on the immune response to SARS-CoV-2. The samples were drawn from two sources: the first 160 participants of the ongoing ImmuneRACE study, and 1,000 to 1,500 subjects contributed by 6 global collaborators. A de-identified subject ID, COVID-19 status, age in years and sex were almost always included in the sample metadata. HLA class I and class II types, where available, came from metadata supplied by the sample provider rather than from assay-based typing.

Another Seattle source contributed samples from volunteer blood donors who had recovered from COVID-19. Each collaborating institution followed its own protocols to collect whole blood in K2EDTA tubes. Collaborator samples were shipped for TCRbeta analysis as frozen whole blood, isolated PBMCs, or DNA extracted from either sample type. What the research found in general, with its limitations: Clinical and demographic metadata were provided uncurated, with the amount varying by source and participant.

Between the V and J ends, shortened by 2 bases and 0 bases respectively, the junction contains 11 bases. The germline V gene sets CDR1 to SGHTA and CDR2 to FQGNSA. From its cysteine to its phenylalanine, the CDR3 spans 17 amino acids. CDR3 DNA only is kept here, 51 bases in frame from base 1. The immunoSEQ Assay, a bias-controlled multiplex PCR, was used to amplify TCRbeta CDR3 regions from genomic DNA. The authors' analysis ran thus. The number of nucleated cells in each sample was estimated from the amplification of reference gene primers within the assay. To quantify the absolute abundance of each unique TCRbeta CDR3 rearrangement, sequence reads were collapsed and filtered. For each sample, productive Simpson clonality was calculated as the square root of Simpson's diversity index across productive rearrangements. What TCRdb holds here is the immuneACCESS table cut down to in-frame rearrangements. Part of the clones is not present; checked against another copy, under half of the missing clones reflect an unresolved V gene, and the others are unexplained. The DNA was the basis for D and trimming; V, J and clone size are from that table. Present in this sample are almost 250,000 clones, 86% of which were seen just once. The ten largest clones capture under 2% of the sample.

In this sample, this clone turned up a few times. There is no known antigen for this receptor. No base quality values were provided; no much bigger clone lies one nucleotide off. The TCR comes from a woman aged 60-75 years who had recovered from COVID-19. Source material: peripheral blood. The sequence is built from TRBV7-2 and TRBJ1-6; there is no confident call for the D gene. The CDR3 here reads CASSLSAGSSYNSPLHF. The DNA sequence is as follows: TGTGCCAGCAGCTTATCGGCAGGAAGCTCCTATAATTCACCCCTCCACTTT.